The 30 T cell receptor beta chains listed next were all sequenced from one sample in a study of T cell repertoires in cytomegalovirus infection. Each CDR3 protein is one row after TCRdb ran MiXCR on the reads. The profile shows about 360,000 distinct CDR3 sequences, about a sixth of them singletons. The sample was PBMCs. These receptors were obtained from a human donor in good health (CMV status not recorded). Some clones in this sample may be carry-over from other donors' samples.

This chain connects TRBV28 to TRBJ2-1; a possible D gene is TRBD2 (6 bases). CDR1 MDHEN and CDR2 SYDVKM come from the germline V gene. The V end lost 10 bases, the J end lost 5 bases, and 9 bases lay between the germline ends. The CDR3 totals 11 residues. The CDR3 is CATTGDNEQFF. The DNA of the CDR3 is TGTGCCACTACGGGGGACAATGAGCAGTTCTTC.

The rearrangement uses TRBV7-2 and TRBJ2-2, with 7 bases that match TRBD1. Germline V gene sequence: CDR1 SGHTA, CDR2 FQGNSA. V gave up 1 base and J gave up 1 base; unmatched junction bases: 0. The CDR3 runs to 15 residues. CDR3 DNA: TGTGCCAGCAGCTTAGGGACAGGGAACACCGGGGAGCTGTTTTTT. It translates to CASSLGTGNTGELFF.

This clonotype occurred many times. This sequence joins TRBV7-2 and TRBJ2-7; 9 nucleotides align to TRBD1. V lost 4 bases to trimming and J lost 7 bases; unmatched junction nucleotides: 5. CDR1 and CDR2 (germline): SGHTA, FQGNSA. This CDR3 has 13 amino acids. CDR3 bases: TGTGCCAGCAGCTGGGACAGGGCAATTGAGCAGTACTTC. Amino acids: CASSWDRAIEQYF.

The chain carries TRBV4-1 and TRBJ2-3; the D is unclear. CDR3 length equals 13 residues. V lost 4 bases and J 2 bases, leaving 7 bases between the germline ends. Germline V gives CDR1 MGHRA, CDR2 YSYEKL. The CDR3 coding sequence is TGCGCCAGCAGCCGTGCCACCACAGATACGCAGTATTTT. Residues: CASSRATTDTQYF.

At least ten counts were recorded for this clonotype. For the CDR3, the DNA is TGTGCCAGCAGCCAAGTTTTGGGTGATGAGCAGTTCTTC. This codes for CASSQVLGDEQFF. The chain carries TRBV7-2 and TRBJ2-1; D is uncertain. In germline, CDR1 is SGHTA, CDR2 FQGNSA. The V end was cut by 5 bases, the J end by 8 bases, with 13 bases between. The CDR3 has 13 residues.

The chain is built from TRBV20-1 and TRBJ2-7; 9 bases line up with TRBD2. J lost 7 bases, V lost 0 bases, and 10 bases had no gene match. CDR1 DFQATT and CDR2 SNEGSKA come from the germline V gene (reference sequence). The CDR3 totals 15 residues. Here the CDR3 reads CSARDWASGMGEQYF. The CDR3 region has the DNA TGCAGTGCTAGAGATTGGGCTAGCGGGATGGGAGAGCAGTACTTC.

The genes are TRBV6-2 or TRBV6-3 and TRBJ1-5; tentative D call: TRBD1 (6 bases). V was shortened by 10 bases and J by 5 bases, with 18 bases between the two germline ends. The CDR3 is made up of 14 amino acids. CDR1 MNHEY and CDR2 SVGEGT come from the germline V gene. CDR3 in amino acids: CATSGRGDHQPQHF. Written as DNA, the CDR3 is TGTGCCACATCCGGCAGGGGCGATCATCAGCCCCAGCATTTT.

This clonotype was picked up a small number of times. The chain is built from TRBV7-8 and TRBJ1-1; D is ambiguous. CDR1 is SGHVS and CDR2 is FQNEAQ in the germline V gene. The germline V and J ends were trimmed by 0 bases and 6 bases, with 11 bases remaining between them. The CDR3 runs 14 residues. The CDR3 protein is CASSLAWQNPEAFF. CDR3 coding DNA: TGTGCCAGCAGCTTAGCGTGGCAGAATCCTGAAGCTTTCTTT.

The chain uses TRBV12-3 or TRBV12-4 and TRBJ2-3; D is unclear. The CDR3 has 12 residues. Trimming pared 8 bases from V and 7 bases from J, leaving 13 bases between. The chain's CDR3 is CASGTLTNTQYF. The CDR3, as DNA: TGTGCCAGCGGAACCTTGACGAATACGCAGTATTTT.

The sample holds many counts of this clonotype. The gene calls are TRBV7-2 and TRBJ2-1; TRBD2 agrees at 11 bases. CDR1 and CDR2 from the germline V gene are SGHTA and FQGNSA. This CDR3 spans 12 amino acids. Trimming removed 5 bases from V and 15 bases from J; junction bases left unmatched: 6. CDR3 in DNA: TGTGCCAGCAGCCATAGCGGGAGGGGTGTGTTCTTC. It codes for CASSHSGRGVFF. Looking up the rest from reference TRBV7-2 and TRBJ2-1 gives the full variable domain: GAGVSQSPSNKVTEKGKDVELRCDPISGHTALYWYRQSLGQGLEFLIYFQGNSAPDKSGLPSDRFSAERTGGSVSTLTIQRTQQEDSAVYLCASSHSGRGVFFGPGTRLTVL.

The rearrangement uses TRBV28 and TRBJ2-3; TRBD2 agrees at 11 bases. CDR3 size: 15 residues. CDR1 is MDHEN and CDR2 is SYDVKM in the germline V gene. This CDR3 reads CVSSLAGGHTDTQYF. In DNA, the CDR3 is TGTGTCAGTTCGCTAGCGGGGGGACACACAGATACGCAGTATTTT.

This clonotype showed up just a few times. This chain connects TRBV29-1 to TRBJ2-3; D perhaps matches TRBD1 (5 bases). The length of the CDR3 is 11 residues. V lost 3 bases to trimming and J lost 6 bases, with 7 bases between them. CDR1 and CDR2 from the germline V gene are SQVTM and ANQGSEA. CDR3 nucleotides: TGCAGCGTTGAGCAGGGCGATACGCAGTATTTT. Translation: CSVEQGDTQYF.

This clonotype showed up many times. V gene TRBV7-2 combines with J gene TRBJ2-1; TRBD2 might be the D (6 bases). The CDR3 totals 15 residues. V gave up 3 bases and J gave up 7 bases, with 16 bases separating them. CDR1 is SGHTA and CDR2 is FQGNSA in the germline V gene. The CDR3 loop is CASSFILAVSNEQFF. In DNA, the CDR3 is TGTGCCAGCAGCTTTATTTTAGCGGTCTCAAATGAGCAGTTCTTC.

In this sample, this clonotype turned up many times. V usage is TRBV7-8 and J usage is TRBJ1-1, with TRBD1 as a possible D gene (6 bases). In germline, CDR1 is SGHVS, CDR2 FQNEAQ. CDR3 length equals 15 residues. V dropped 5 bases and J dropped 4 bases, with 17 bases sitting between them. This chain's CDR3 is CASSRSGAVGTEAFF. The CDR3 region has the DNA TGTGCCAGCAGCCGGTCGGGGGCCGTGGGCACTGAAGCTTTCTTT.

This clonotype was picked up a small number of times. The chain carries TRBV5-6 and TRBJ2-7; either TRBD1 or TRBD2 may supply D (5 bases each). V lost 4 bases and J lost 4, with 15 bases in between. CDR1 is SGHDT, CDR2 YYEEEE, per germline. The CDR3 covers 14 residues. CDR3 DNA: TGTGCCAGCAGCGGTTGGGACGTTGGGTACGAGCAGTACTTC. This sequence encodes CASSGWDVGYEQYF.

V and J are TRBV19 and TRBJ1-1; perhaps TRBD1 as D (5 bases). The CDR3 loop spans 14 amino acids. The germline V gene has CDR1 LNHDA and CDR2 SQIVND (reference sequence). V lost 6 bases and J 6 bases, leaving 17 bases between the germline ends. CDR3 sequence reads: CASRPGGGGAEAFF. In DNA form, the CDR3 reads TGTGCCAGTAGGCCGGGGGGGGGAGGTGCTGAAGCTTTCTTT.

This sequence joins TRBV7-9 and TRBJ1-1; TRBD1 matches 9 bases. Germline loops: CDR1 SEHNR, CDR2 FQNEAQ (reference sequence). V lost 10 bases, J lost 5 bases, and 11 bases stayed unmatched. CDR3 length: 14 residues. CDR3 sequence reads: CATRPRDRETEAFF. The CDR3 nucleotides are TGTGCCACTAGACCCCGGGACAGGGAAACTGAAGCTTTCTTT.

This clonotype was picked up a small number of times. This sequence joins TRBV9 and TRBJ2-1; weak D call: TRBD2 (6 bases). The CDR3 length is 15 residues. The V end was cut by 1 base, the J end by 2 bases, with 10 bases between. Germline values: CDR1 SGDLS, CDR2 YYNGEE. The CDR3 here is CASSVQEGAYNEQFF. The DNA for the CDR3 is TGTGCCAGCAGCGTACAGGAGGGAGCCTACAATGAGCAGTTCTTC.

There are a few counts of this clonotype. The J gene is TRBJ2-5, the V gene TRBV20-1; unclear D gene. V lost 1 base and J 2 bases, leaving 11 bases between the germline ends. The CDR3 has 14 amino acids. Germline V lookup: CDR1 DFQATT, CDR2 SNEGSKA (reference sequence). DNA for the CDR3: TGCAGTGCTAGAGTTTGGGCACAACAAGAGACCCAGTACTTC. Translated, it gives CSARVWAQQETQYF.

This clonotype occurred once. The rearrangement links TRBV27 to TRBJ1-1; D gene uncertain. From germline, CDR1 is MNHEY and CDR2 SMNVEV (reference sequence). V lost 5 bases to trimming and J lost 1 base, with 8 bases between them. The CDR3 spans 13 residues. The CDR3 loop is CASSATENTEAFF. The CDR3 DNA is TGTGCCAGCAGTGCCACGGAGAACACTGAAGCTTTCTTT.

In its sample, this clonotype was seen once. This rearrangement joins TRBV20-1 to TRBJ2-7; D unresolved. CDR1 and CDR2 (germline): DFQATT, SNEGSKA (reference sequence). This CDR3 is 12 amino acids long. V gave up 3 bases and J gave up 2 bases, with 8 bases separating them. CDR3 region: CSASRSTYEQYF. CDR3 in DNA: TGCAGTGCTAGCAGGTCCACCTACGAGCAGTACTTC.

This clonotype was seen a handful of times. The rearrangement links TRBV5-5 to TRBJ2-3; no definite D call. The germline V gene encodes CDR1 SGHKS and CDR2 YYEKEE (reference sequence). Trimming stripped 4 bases from V and 2 bases from J, with 14 bases between. This CDR3 is 15 amino acids long. The CDR3 DNA reads as TGTGCCAGCAGCCCTGGCGGCATCAACACAGATACGCAGTATTTT. It codes for CASSPGGINTDTQYF.

The rearrangement joins TRBV15 to TRBJ2-5, with D maybe TRBD1 (5 bases). The CDR3 consists of 14 residues. Germline V gene lookup returns CDR1 LNHNV and CDR2 YYDKDF (reference sequence). Between the trimmed V and J ends, which lost 5 bases and 6 bases, there was a span of 16 bases. CDR3 amino acids: CATSPPGSLKTQYF. As DNA, the CDR3 is TGTGCCACCAGCCCCCCAGGGTCCCTCAAGACCCAGTACTTC.

This clonotype was detected many times. CDR3 region: CASSPTSLAGAIGEQYF. Here the CDR3 DNA reads TGCGCCAGCAGCCCCACATCCCTAGCGGGAGCGATTGGCGAGCAGTACTTC. The gene calls are TRBV4-1 and TRBJ2-7; 10 nucleotides align to TRBD2. The CDR3 has 17 residues. Germline loops: CDR1 MGHRA, CDR2 YSYEKL. With 4 bases clipped from V and 6 bases from J, the junction kept 15 bases outside the gene matches.

The chain carries TRBV20-1 and TRBJ2-1, with D perhaps TRBD1 or TRBD2 (5 bases each). The CDR3 is 15 residues long. Trimming removed 5 bases from V and 1 base from J, with 15 bases in between. Germline V CDR1 and CDR2: DFQATT, SNEGSKA (reference sequence). CDR3 DNA sequence: TGCAGTGCTCCAGGGAGAGCCCTTTCCTACAATGAGCAGTTCTTC. It specifies CSAPGRALSYNEQFF.

This clonotype turned up a few times. The gene calls are TRBV20-1 and TRBJ1-4; D uncertain. The CDR3 has 13 amino acids. Per germline, CDR1 DFQATT and CDR2 SNEGSKA (reference sequence). Trimming stripped 6 bases from V and 5 bases from J, with 13 bases between. The CDR3: CSANGRQNEKLFF. In DNA, the CDR3 is TGCAGTGCAAACGGACGGCAGAATGAAAAACTGTTTTTT.

CDR3 amino acids: CASTLRYQTETQYF. Here the CDR3 DNA reads TGTGCCAGCACCCTCCGGTACCAAACAGAGACCCAGTACTTC. J is TRBJ2-5 and V is TRBV6-1, with no clear D. V was cut by 7 bases and J by 4 bases, with 16 bases left in between. This CDR3 spans 14 amino acids. Germline values: CDR1 MNHNS, CDR2 SASEGT.

This clonotype was found many times. This chain joins TRBV7-2 and TRBJ2-5; 11 bases line up with TRBD2. Germline CDR1 SGHTA, CDR2 FQGNSA. The CDR3 runs to 15 residues. J gave up 5 bases and V 5 bases, and 7 bases lay outside the gene matches. CDR3 amino acids: CASSNVAGGLETQYF. The CDR3 coding sequence is TGTGCCAGCAGCAACGTAGCGGGAGGGTTGGAGACCCAGTACTTC.

This clonotype was found a few times. This chain joins TRBV15 and TRBJ2-1; 8 bases match TRBD2. CDR3 length: 18 amino acids. V lost 5 bases, J lost 0 bases, and 12 bases stayed unmatched. The V gene's germline CDR1 is LNHNV and CDR2 YYDKDF (reference sequence). CDR3 sequence: CATSARGGGLSSYNEQFF. For the CDR3, the DNA is TGTGCCACCAGCGCGCGGGGCGGGGGGTTGAGCTCCTACAATGAGCAGTTCTTC.

This clonotype was seen a handful of times. The rearrangement joins TRBV6-5 to TRBJ2-3; D unclear. The V and J ends lost 7 bases and 0 bases respectively, with 14 bases between them. This CDR3 has 15 amino acids. From germline, CDR1 is MNHEY and CDR2 SVGAGI. In nucleotides, the CDR3 is TGTGCCAGCACCAACGGCGCACTTAGCACAGATACGCAGTATTTT. The encoded protein is CASTNGALSTDTQYF.